This T cell receptor (beta chain) originates from a study of cytomegalovirus exposure and HLA in healthy donors. The wider study: The platform used for the 120 or so validation repertoires matched that of the roughly 670 first-cohort repertoires, a later analysis reported.

Unmatched junction bases numbered 6, after V lost 3 bases and J lost 2 bases. CDR1 LNHDA and CDR2 SQIVND come from the germline V gene (reference sequence). This CDR3 is built from 15 residues. As for this clone: Its antigen is unknown.

Measured with immunoSEQ multiplex PCR; TCRdb has only the in-frame clones, and not every one. The sample records some 88,000 clones, approximately 96% being singletons. Overall study results and limits: The study designated 150 or so TCR beta chains cytomegalovirus-associated. Most observed TCR sequences were rare, whereas some public TCRs were detected in many donors.

The donors were members of the validation cohort comprising some 130 subjects, separate from the approximately 670-subject first cohort. The rearrangement joins TRBV19 to TRBJ2-7; 8 bases line up with TRBD1. This sequence originates from a man aged 18 to 29 in good health and CMV-seronegative. The material sequenced was PBMCs. CDR3 nucleotide sequence: TGTGCCAGTAGTATTGGAACAGGGGGGACCTACGAGCAGTACTTC. Translation gives CASSIGTGGTYEQYF. The whole variable domain, filled in from reference TRBV19 and TRBJ2-7, reads DGGITQSPKYLFRKEGQNVTLSCEQNLNHDAMYWYRQDPGQGLRLIYYSQIVNDFQKGDIAEGYSVSREKKESFPLTVTSAQKNPTAFYLCASSIGTGGTYEQYFGPGTRLTVT.